This TCR beta chain derives from a study of T-cell reconstitution after alpha-beta-depleted transplantation in children. Study outcomes and limitations: T-cell counts and diversity at one year following transplant were attributed mainly to newly produced T cells. There were reportedly several hundred expanded graft clones from which alpha-beta T cells came about two months after transplant. From surviving recipient T cells and thymic progenitors came the high day-60 TCRbeta diversity observed in some patients.

The ends were cut back, 3 bases at V and 0 bases at J, with 8 bases in the middle. The CDR3 contains 14 residues. Germline assignment: CDR1 MGHRA and CDR2 YSYEKL. This clonotype was detected ten times or more. The target antigen is unknown. A TCRbeta library incorporating unique molecular identifiers was prepared. From the PCR reads, TCRdb called clonotypes with MiXCR, one entry per CDR3 protein. The repertoire holds around 210,000 distinct CDR3 sequences, with roughly 6.6% as singletons. The sample consisted of PBMCs, taken before TCRalphabeta/CD19-depleted stem cell transplant. The chain has TRBV4-1 and TRBJ1-1, with D unclear. The sequence came from a boy aged 2-9 years with acute lymphoblastic leukemia, due to receive a stem cell transplant. CDR3 DNA: TGCGCCAGCAGCCAGATGTCTATGAACACTGAAGCTTTCTTT. Its protein is CASSQMSMNTEAFF.